This is a list of T cell receptor beta chains from one sample in a study of CD8+ T cells in alopecia areata. Here immunoSEQ multiplex PCR was the method, and the copy in TCRdb shows in-frame clones only, minus some. The sample holds approximately 200,000 clones; 60% to 70% are singletons and the top ten take approximately 3.5%. The sample here was CD4+ T cells sorted from blood, taken at week 4, from a patient treated with tofacitinib. These receptors all come from a human donor with alopecia areata. CDR3s include the opening cysteine and the closing phenylalanine or tryptophan. D genes are given only for firm matches. The size of a clone is reported for some rows only, either as once, few or many, or as a class for expanded clones.

cdr3_length: 15; clone_size: few; j_call: TRBJ2-1; d_call: TRBD1; v_call: TRBV18; cdr3_nt: TGTGCCAGCTCACCACTAGGGACAGGCCTTTTGGAGCAGTTCTTC; cdr3_aa: CASSPLGTGLLEQFF
cdr3_length: 12; clone_size: few; j_call: TRBJ2-3; d_call: -; v_call: TRBV29-1; cdr3_nt: TGCAGCGCCGGTTGGGTGGGGGATACGCAGTATTTT; cdr3_aa: CSAGWVGDTQYF
cdr3_length: 13; clone_size: -; j_call: TRBJ2-4; d_call: -; v_call: TRBV7-2; cdr3_nt: TGTGCCAGCAGCTTAAACGTACGGGGCATTCAGTACTTC; cdr3_aa: CASSLNVRGIQYF
cdr3_length: 18; clone_size: -; j_call: TRBJ2-1; d_call: -; v_call: TRBV30; cdr3_nt: TGTGCCTGGAGTGCCGGTGAGGGGGGGCTTAGCTCCTACAATGAGCAGTTCTTC; cdr3_aa: CAWSAGEGGLSSYNEQFF
cdr3_length: 13; clone_size: few; j_call: TRBJ1-3; d_call: -; v_call: TRBV5-1; cdr3_nt: TGCGCCAGCAGGAGGGACGACGGAAACACCATATATTTT; cdr3_aa: CASRRDDGNTIYF
cdr3_length: 15; clone_size: -; j_call: TRBJ2-7; d_call: -; v_call: TRBV4-1; cdr3_nt: TGCGCCAGCAGCCAGACCCCGGGCCTCTCCTACGAGCAGTACTTC; cdr3_aa: CASSQTPGLSYEQYF
cdr3_length: 11; clone_size: few; j_call: TRBJ1-2; d_call: -; v_call: TRBV7-2; cdr3_nt: TGTGCCAGCAGCTTAGCGAGCTCCCATGACTTC; cdr3_aa: CASSLASSHDF
cdr3_length: 15; clone_size: -; j_call: TRBJ2-5; d_call: -; v_call: TRBV2; cdr3_nt: TGTGCCAGCAGTGAAGGTATCATCAGAGAGGAGACCCAGTACTTC; cdr3_aa: CASSEGIIREETQYF
cdr3_length: 12; clone_size: -; j_call: TRBJ2-3; d_call: -; v_call: TRBV7-2; cdr3_nt: TGTGCCAGCAGCTTATTCACAGATACGCAGTATTTT; cdr3_aa: CASSLFTDTQYF
cdr3_length: 15; clone_size: -; j_call: TRBJ2-5; d_call: -; v_call: TRBV30; cdr3_nt: TGTGCCTGGAGGACAGGACAAGCGGTCCAAGAGACCCAGTACTTC; cdr3_aa: CAWRTGQAVQETQYF
cdr3_length: 14; clone_size: -; j_call: TRBJ2-7; d_call: -; v_call: TRBV6-1; cdr3_nt: TGTGCCAGCAGTTCCCGTTTTAATTCCTACGAGCAGTACTTC; cdr3_aa: CASSSRFNSYEQYF
cdr3_length: 15; clone_size: -; j_call: TRBJ2-3; d_call: -; v_call: TRBV5-1; cdr3_nt: TGCGCCAGCAGCTTGGAACAGGGTGGGACAGATACGCAGTATTTT; cdr3_aa: CASSLEQGGTDTQYF
cdr3_length: 18; clone_size: -; j_call: TRBJ2-7; d_call: TRBD2; v_call: TRBV30; cdr3_nt: TGTGCCTGGAGTAAGGGACTAGCGGACCTCTTAAACCCCTACGAGCAGTACTTC; cdr3_aa: CAWSKGLADLLNPYEQYF
cdr3_length: 12; clone_size: few; j_call: TRBJ2-4; d_call: -; v_call: TRBV11-2; cdr3_nt: TGTGCCAGCAGCTTAGCTCGGACAGAACAGTACTTC; cdr3_aa: CASSLARTEQYF